These 21 T cell receptor beta chains were all obtained from the same sample, sequenced in a study of blood T cells in healthy people across ages. PCR was performed a second time for roughly 7 to 12 cycles using a sample-barcoded 5' primer and a J-beta primer mix. TCRdb reprocessed the 5' RACE reads with MiXCR, giving one entry per CDR3 protein. Found here are 1,100,000 or so distinct CDR3 sequences, over 35% of them singletons; the top ten hold under 20%. Sequenced: blood. The receptors here all came from an older woman in good health.

V gene TRBV5-1 combines with J gene TRBJ2-7, with TRBD1 matching 9 bases. Per the germline V gene, CDR1 is SGHRS and CDR2 is YFSETQ. The CDR3 consists of 14 residues. The junction had 9 bases not matched to a gene; V was cut back by 4 bases and J by 7 bases. CDR3 loop: CASSRGDRAEEQYF. The CDR3, as DNA: TGCGCCAGCAGCCGCGGGGACAGGGCTGAAGAGCAGTACTTC. Using reference TRBV5-1 and TRBJ2-7 for the parts outside the CDR3, the full variable domain is KAGVTQTPRYLIKTRGQQVTLSCSPISGHRSVSWYQQTPGQGLQFLFEYFSETQRNKGNFPGRFSGRQFSNSRSEMNVSTLELGDSALYLCASSRGDRAEEQYFGPGTRLTVT.

The CDR3 DNA sequence: TGTGCCAGCAGTCCCCCCTCGGCGGGACTAGCGGGAAACACCGGGGAGCTGTTTTTT. This encodes CASSPPSAGLAGNTGELFF. The rearrangement uses TRBV28 and TRBJ2-2; 13 nucleotides match TRBD2. The junction had 11 bases not matched to a gene; V was cut back by 5 bases and J by 2 bases. The germline gives CDR1 MDHEN, CDR2 SYDVKM. This CDR3 comprises 19 residues. The full variable domain, completed using reference TRBV28 and TRBJ2-2, is DVKVTQSSRYLVKRTGEKVFLECVQDMDHENMFWYRQDPGLGLRLIYFSYDVKMKEKGDIPEGYSVSREKKERFSLILESASTNQTSMYLCASSPPSAGLAGNTGELFFGEGSRLTVL.

The chain is built from TRBV15 and TRBJ1-2; D is unresolved. The V and J ends lost 3 bases and 3 bases respectively, with 8 bases between them. The germline V gene has CDR1 LNHNV and CDR2 YYDKDF (reference sequence). The CDR3 totals 13 residues. The CDR3 loop reads CATSRDLDYGYTF. The DNA for the CDR3 is TGTGCCACCAGCAGGGACCTGGACTATGGCTACACCTTC.

The CDR3 loop reads CSARRAGLAGLSYEQYF. CDR3 nucleotide sequence: TGCAGTGCTAGAAGGGCGGGACTAGCGGGACTCTCCTACGAGCAGTACTTC. The chain couples TRBV20-1 to TRBJ2-7, with TRBD2 matching over 13 bases. Germline V gene data show CDR1 as DFQATT and CDR2 as SNEGSKA (reference sequence). The CDR3 is 17 residues long. V lost 2 bases, J lost 0 bases, and 7 bases stayed unmatched.

Written as DNA, the CDR3 is TGTGCCAGCAGCTTACGGCGGACAGGGGACCGCACAGATACGCAGTATTTT. Protein: CASSLRRTGDRTDTQYF. The J gene is TRBJ2-3, the V gene TRBV13; 9 nucleotides match TRBD1. CDR3 length equals 17 residues. From germline, CDR1 is PRHDT and CDR2 FYEKMQ (reference sequence). The J segment lost 1 base and the V segment lost 2 bases, leaving 7 bases of the junction unmatched.

V usage is TRBV7-9 and J usage is TRBJ1-1, with 8 nucleotides matching TRBD1. The length of the CDR3 is 15 residues. V lost 5 bases, J lost 4 bases, and 9 bases stayed unmatched. CDR1 SEHNR and CDR2 FQNEAQ come from the germline V gene (reference sequence). This CDR3 is CASSPGDRRSTEAFF. CDR3 bases: TGTGCCAGCAGCCCGGGGGACAGGAGGAGCACTGAAGCTTTCTTT.

The genes are TRBV25-1 and TRBJ1-6; D not certain. Trimming took 7 bases from V and 4 from J, leaving 14 bases between them. CDR1 is MGHDK and CDR2 is SYGVNS in the germline V gene. The CDR3 runs to 15 residues. This chain's CDR3 is CASTSAGTYNSPLHF. CDR3 bases: TGTGCCAGCACATCCGCAGGAACTTATAATTCACCCCTCCACTTT.

As regards this clonotype: One end of the junction varies from germline; a read error may be responsible. The rearrangement uses TRBV11-2 and TRBJ2-7; TRBD1 matches 8 bases. The CDR3 runs 14 residues. CDR1 and CDR2 (germline): SGHAT, FQNNGV. CDR3 in DNA: TGTGCCGGCAGCATAGGACAGGGTGCATGGGAGCAGTACTTC. Its translation is CAGSIGQGAWEQYF.

The V and J genes are TRBV12-3 or TRBV12-4 and TRBJ2-1; TRBD2 might be the D (6 bases). The V end lost 1 base, the J end lost 7 bases, and 14 bases lay between the germline ends. The CDR3 length is 15 residues. CDR3 protein: CASSLEAGRRNEQFF. As DNA, the CDR3 is TGTGCCAGCAGTTTAGAGGCGGGGCGAAGGAATGAGCAGTTCTTC.

Concerning this clonotype: Germline is not matched at one junction end, which may reflect a read error. V is TRBV10-3 and J is TRBJ2-7, with 10 bases lining up with TRBD1. Germline V gene data show CDR1 as ENHRY and CDR2 as SYGVKD. CDR3 length: 17 residues. The CDR3 region has the DNA TGTACCATCAGTATGATCGGGACAGGGGTGGAGTACAATGAGCAGTACTTC. The encoded protein is CTISMIGTGVEYNEQYF.

This clonotype has just a few counts. The chain employs TRBV15 and TRBJ2-4; the D call may be TRBD1 or TRBD2 (5 bases each). The DNA end is more similar to TRBJ2-7, so the J call may be wrong. The CDR3 consists of 13 residues. Germline loops: CDR1 LNHNV, CDR2 YYDKDF (reference sequence). The CDR3 protein is CASRGLGTCEQYF. The CDR3 DNA reads as TGTGCCTCTCGGGGATTAGGGACCTGCGAGCAGTACTTC.

The chain recombines TRBV30 with TRBJ2-3, with D possibly TRBD1 on 5 matching bases. The germline gives CDR1 GTSNPN, CDR2 SVGIG (reference sequence). Trimming removed 2 bases at V and 6 bases at J, with 12 bases between. This CDR3 is 13 amino acids long. The CDR3 nucleotides read TGTGCCTGGAGTAAAGGGGTAGGGGATACGCAGTATTTT. Protein product: CAWSKGVGDTQYF. Looking up the rest from reference TRBV30 and TRBJ2-3 gives the full variable domain: SQTIHQWPATLVQPVGSPLSLECTVEGTSNPNLYWYRQAAGRGLQLLFYSVGIGQISSEVPQNLSASRPQDRQFILSSKKLLLSDSGFYLCAWSKGVGDTQYFGPGTRLTVL.

This clonotype was seen only a few times. The chain recombines TRBV2 with TRBJ2-7, with D tentatively TRBD1 or TRBD2 (5 bases each). The CDR3 consists of 15 residues. The germline gives CDR1 SNHLY, CDR2 FYNNEI. Trimming shortened V by 1 base and J by 2 bases, and 12 bases separated the two germline ends. CDR3 residues: CASSEVGTEAYEQYF. The CDR3 DNA reads TGTGCCAGCAGTGAAGTTGGGACGGAGGCCTACGAGCAGTACTTC. The whole variable domain, remainder taken from reference TRBV2 and TRBJ2-7, is EPEVTQTPSHQVTQMGQEVILRCVPISNHLYFYWYRQILGQKVEFLVSFYNNEISEKSEIFDDQFSVERPDGSNFTLKIRSTKLEDSAMYFCASSEVGTEAYEQYFGPGTRLTVT.

V gene TRBV3-1 combines with J gene TRBJ2-7, with TRBD1 identical over 10 bases. This CDR3 spans 15 amino acids. Germline loops: CDR1 LGHDT, CDR2 YNNKEL (reference sequence). V was pared by 3 bases and J by 5 bases, with 7 bases of the junction left unmatched. Written as DNA, the CDR3 is TGTGCCAGCAGCCAGTCCGGGACAGGGGTCCACGAGCAGTACTTC. Its protein product is CASSQSGTGVHEQYF.

The V call is TRBV4-1, the J call TRBJ1-4; the D is unclear. The CDR3 covers 17 residues. V dropped 4 bases and J dropped 5 bases, with 20 bases sitting between them. Germline V lookup: CDR1 MGHRA, CDR2 YSYEKL. The CDR3 DNA is TGCGCCAGCAGCCCCACCATGAACAGAGGAACAAATGAAAAACTGTTTTTT. Protein sequence: CASSPTMNRGTNEKLFF.

This clonotype was counted between two and nine times. The CDR3 sequence: CASARGSGSEKLFF. The CDR3 DNA reads as TGTGCCAGCGCCCGCGGGTCGGGTAGTGAAAAACTGTTTTTT. The chain links TRBV2 to TRBJ1-4; unclear D gene. The V end was cut by 8 bases, the J end by 7 bases, with 17 bases between. CDR3 length: 14 residues. Germline V gene data show CDR1 as SNHLY and CDR2 as FYNNEI.

The V call is TRBV4-1, the J call TRBJ1-1, with a tentative D call TRBD1 (5 bases). This CDR3 is 12 amino acids long. V was shortened by 5 bases and J by 8 bases, with 12 bases between the two germline ends. CDR1 and CDR2 (germline): MGHRA, YSYEKL. The DNA of the CDR3 is TGCGCCAGCAGCGATCGGGACTACGAAGCTTTCTTT. This sequence encodes CASSDRDYEAFF.

The CDR3 loop is CSARGDYQETQFF. The CDR3 DNA is TGCAGTGCTAGAGGGGACTATCAAGAGACCCAGTTCTTC. The chain uses TRBV20-1 and TRBJ2-1; 7 bases are shared with TRBD2. Germline V gives CDR1 DFQATT, CDR2 SNEGSKA (reference sequence). CDR3 length: 13 amino acids. J was trimmed by 13 bases and V by 1 base; bases with no gene match: 10.

In this sample, this clonotype turned up once. The chain recombines TRBV18 with TRBJ2-5; no reliable D call. Trimming left V 2 bases short and J 3 bases short, with 7 bases between. CDR3 size: 13 residues. In germline, CDR1 is KGHSH, CDR2 LQKENI. The CDR3 here is CASSPEMEETQYF. CDR3 sequence (DNA): TGTGCCAGCTCACCAGAGATGGAAGAGACCCAGTACTTC.

This clonotype was seen a single time. This sequence joins TRBV14 and TRBJ2-7; D possibly corresponds to TRBD1 (6 bases). CDR1 is SGHDN and CDR2 is FVKESK in the germline V gene. CDR3 size: 12 residues. Between the trimmed V and J ends, which lost 4 bases and 6 bases, there was a span of 10 bases. CDR3 nucleotides: TGTGCCAGCAGCCGAAGGGACACCGAGCAGTACTTC. It specifies CASSRRDTEQYF.

This chain uses TRBV15 with TRBJ2-7; D possibly matches TRBD1 or TRBD2 (5 bases each). With 11 bases removed from V and 7 bases from J, the gap between germline ends came to 33 bases. The CDR3 is 17 amino acids. The germline gives CDR1 LNHNV, CDR2 YYDKDF (reference sequence). The chain's CDR3 is CAADGPYRDHSYNEQYF. CDR3 nucleotides: TGTGCCGCCGATGGGCCGTACCGGGACCATTCCTACAATGAGCAGTACTTC.